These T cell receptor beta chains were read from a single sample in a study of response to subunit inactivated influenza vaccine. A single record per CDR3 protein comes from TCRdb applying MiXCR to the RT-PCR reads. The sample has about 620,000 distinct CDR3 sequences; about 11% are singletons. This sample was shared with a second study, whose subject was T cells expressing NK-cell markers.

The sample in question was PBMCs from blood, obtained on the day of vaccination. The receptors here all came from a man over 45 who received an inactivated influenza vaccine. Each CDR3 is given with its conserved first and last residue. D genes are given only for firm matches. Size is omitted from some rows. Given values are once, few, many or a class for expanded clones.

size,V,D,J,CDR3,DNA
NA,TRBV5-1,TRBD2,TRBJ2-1,CASSSLAGATSNEQFF,TGCGCCAGCAGCTCACTAGCGGGGGCAACTAGTAATGAGCAGTTCTTC
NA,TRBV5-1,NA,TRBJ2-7,CASSVTTGTVYEQYF,TGCGCCAGCAGCGTAACAACCGGGACGGTCTACGAGCAGTACTTC
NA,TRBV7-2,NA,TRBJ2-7,CASSPGGGRAEQYF,TGTGCCAGCAGCCCGGGTGGGGGGCGCGCGGAGCAGTACTTC
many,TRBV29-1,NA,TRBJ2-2,CSVELGRMNTGELFF,TGCAGCGTTGAGTTAGGCCGGATGAACACCGGGGAGCTGTTTTTT
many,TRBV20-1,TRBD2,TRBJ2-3,CSAIKPSGGTDTQYF,TGCAGTGCTATTAAACCTAGCGGGGGCACAGATACGCAGTATTTT
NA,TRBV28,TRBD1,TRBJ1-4,CARGPGQGEKLFF,TGTGCCAGGGGCCCGGGACAGGGCGAAAAACTGTTTTTT
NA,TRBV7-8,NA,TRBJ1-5,CASSFGRDIPQPQHF,TGTGCCAGCAGCTTCGGCCGGGACATCCCTCAGCCCCAGCATTTT
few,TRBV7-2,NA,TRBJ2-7,CASSFDGSYEQYF,TGTGCCAGCAGCTTCGACGGCTCCTACGAGCAGTACTTC
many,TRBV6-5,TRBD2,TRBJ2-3,CASSSSGASTDTQYF,TGTGCCAGCAGTTCTAGCGGGGCTAGCACAGATACGCAGTATTTT
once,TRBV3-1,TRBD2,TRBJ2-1,CASSQDILAGAYNEQFF,TGTGCCAGCAGCCAGGATATACTAGCGGGGGCATACAATGAGCAGTTCTTC
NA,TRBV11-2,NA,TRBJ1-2,CASSTTQGTYGYTF,TGTGCCAGCAGCACCACACAGGGAACCTATGGCTACACCTTC
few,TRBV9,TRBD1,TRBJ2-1,CASSDTGGSYNEQFF,TGTGCCAGCAGCGATACAGGGGGCTCCTACAATGAGCAGTTCTTC
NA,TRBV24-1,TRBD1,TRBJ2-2,CATSDPGQGATGELFF,TGTGCCACCAGTGATCCAGGACAGGGGGCGACCGGGGAGCTGTTTTTT
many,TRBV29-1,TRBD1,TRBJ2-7,CSVKETGSYEQYF,TGCAGCGTTAAGGAGACAGGGTCCTACGAGCAGTACTTC
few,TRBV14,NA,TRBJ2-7,CASSQEFIGGAQYF,TGTGCCAGCAGCCAAGAGTTCATCGGGGGCGCGCAGTACTTC
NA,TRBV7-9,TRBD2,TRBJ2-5,CASNILGGTGGETQYF,TGTGCCAGCAATATTTTGGGCGGCACGGGAGGGGAGACCCAGTACTTC
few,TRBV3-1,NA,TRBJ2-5,CASSQEDEQETQYF,TGTGCCAGCAGCCAAGAGGACGAACAAGAGACCCAGTACTTC
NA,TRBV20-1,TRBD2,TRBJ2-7,CSASPSGRTAYEQYF,TGCAGTGCCTCCCCTAGCGGGAGGACAGCCTACGAGCAGTACTTC
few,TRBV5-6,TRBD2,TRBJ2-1,CASSPGGLAHDEQFF,TGTGCCAGCAGCCCGGGGGGACTAGCGCACGATGAGCAGTTCTTC
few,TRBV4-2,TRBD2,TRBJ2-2,CASPQALSGGANTGELFF,TGTGCCAGCCCCCAGGCCCTCAGCGGGGGGGCGAACACCGGGGAGCTGTTTTTT
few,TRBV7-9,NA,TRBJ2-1,CASSETGRPNEQFF,TGTGCCAGCAGCGAAACGGGACGTCCGAATGAGCAGTTCTTC
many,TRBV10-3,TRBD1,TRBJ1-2,CATRTGGVGYTF,TGTGCCACCAGGACAGGGGGCGTTGGCTACACCTTC
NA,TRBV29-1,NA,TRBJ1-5,CSAWGQARDRAQHF,TGCAGCGCATGGGGGCAGGCCAGGGATCGGGCCCAGCATTTT
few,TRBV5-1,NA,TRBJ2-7,CASSLTGATDEQYF,TGCGCCAGCAGCTTGACCGGGGCAACCGACGAGCAGTACTTC
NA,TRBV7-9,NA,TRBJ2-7,CASSLTTAYEQYF,TGTGCCAGCAGCTTGACGACAGCCTACGAGCAGTACTTC
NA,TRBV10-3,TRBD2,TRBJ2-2,CAISESRPSGTGELFF,TGTGCCATCAGTGAGTCCCGGCCTAGCGGGACCGGGGAGCTGTTTTTT
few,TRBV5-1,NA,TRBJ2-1,CASSGTASYNEQFF,TGCGCCAGCAGCGGGACTGCTTCCTACAATGAGCAGTTCTTC
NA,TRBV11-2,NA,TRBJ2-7,CASSLDWDGEQYF,TGTGCCAGCAGCTTAGATTGGGACGGCGAGCAGTACTTC
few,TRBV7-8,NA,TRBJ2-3,CASSRGAGPSTDTQYF,TGTGCCAGCAGCCGAGGCGCAGGGCCTAGCACAGATACGCAGTATTTT
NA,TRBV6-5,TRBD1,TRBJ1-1,CASSYSIAGQGLNTEAFF,TGTGCCAGCAGTTACTCGATCGCCGGACAGGGACTGAACACTGAAGCTTTCTTT
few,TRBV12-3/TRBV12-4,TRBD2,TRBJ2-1,CASSPGGGDSAKQNEQFF,TGTGCCAGCAGTCCTGGTGGGGGGGATAGCGCTAAACAAAATGAGCAGTTCTTC
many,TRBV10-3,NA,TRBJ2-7,CAISEPYGVEQYF,TGTGCCATCAGTGAGCCCTACGGGGTCGAGCAGTACTTC
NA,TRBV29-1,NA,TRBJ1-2,CSVPRGRGYTF,TGCAGCGTTCCCCGGGGGCGCGGCTACACCTTC
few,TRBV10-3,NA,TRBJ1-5,CAISESRNQPQHF,TGTGCCATCAGTGAGTCTAGGAATCAGCCCCAGCATTTT
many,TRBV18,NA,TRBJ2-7,CASSPQRGWDEQYF,TGTGCCAGCTCACCACAAAGGGGATGGGACGAGCAGTACTTC
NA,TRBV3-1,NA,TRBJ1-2,CASSQGAGPSGYTF,TGTGCCAGCAGCCAAGGTGCAGGGCCCTCTGGCTACACCTTC
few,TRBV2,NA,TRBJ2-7,CASRDIFYEQYF,TGTGCCAGTCGGGACATCTTCTACGAGCAGTACTTC
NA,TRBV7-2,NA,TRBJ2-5,CASSLVVTISETQYF,TGTGCCAGCAGCTTAGTAGTGACTATTTCAGAGACCCAGTACTTC
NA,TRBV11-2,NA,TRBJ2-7,CASSLFTSPSYEQYF,TGTGCCAGCAGCCTATTCACTAGCCCTTCCTACGAGCAGTACTTC
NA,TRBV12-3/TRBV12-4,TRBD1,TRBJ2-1,CASSKPGQGIDEQFF,TGTGCCAGCAGTAAACCGGGACAGGGGATTGATGAGCAGTTCTTC
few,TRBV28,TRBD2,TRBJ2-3,CASRRLAESTDTQYF,TGTGCCAGCAGAAGACTAGCGGAAAGCACAGATACGCAGTATTTT
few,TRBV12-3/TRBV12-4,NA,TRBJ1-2,CASNGHRAAGYTF,TGTGCCAGCAATGGGCACAGGGCGGCGGGCTACACCTTC
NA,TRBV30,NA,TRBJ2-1,CAWSRGYNEQFF,TGTGCCTGGAGCCGAGGCTACAATGAGCAGTTCTTC